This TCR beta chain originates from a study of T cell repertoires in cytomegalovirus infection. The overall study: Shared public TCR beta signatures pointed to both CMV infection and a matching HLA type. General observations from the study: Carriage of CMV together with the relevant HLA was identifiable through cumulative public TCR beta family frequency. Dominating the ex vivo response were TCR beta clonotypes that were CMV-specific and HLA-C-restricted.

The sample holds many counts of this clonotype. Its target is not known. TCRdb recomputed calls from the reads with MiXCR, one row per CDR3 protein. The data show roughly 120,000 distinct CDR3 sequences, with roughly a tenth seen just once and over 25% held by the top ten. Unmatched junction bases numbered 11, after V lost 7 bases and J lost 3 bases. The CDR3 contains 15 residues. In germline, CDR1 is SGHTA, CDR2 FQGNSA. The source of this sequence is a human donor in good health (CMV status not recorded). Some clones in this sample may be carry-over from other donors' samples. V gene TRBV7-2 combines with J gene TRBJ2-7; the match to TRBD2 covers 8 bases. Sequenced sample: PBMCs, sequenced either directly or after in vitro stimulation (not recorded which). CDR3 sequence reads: CASTPVTSVYYEQYF. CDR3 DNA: TGTGCCAGCACCCCCGTGACTAGCGTATACTACGAGCAGTACTTC.